This T cell receptor beta chain was obtained from a study of OX40 agonist ivuxolimab in advanced cancers. The wider study: Patients with hepatocellular carcinoma, melanoma, renal cell or head and neck cancer made up the dose-escalation patients.

Blood specimens came from baseline, cycle 4 day 1, and cycle 7 day 1. This CDR3 is built from 15 residues. Trimming removed 0 bases at V and 3 bases at J, with 9 bases between. CDR1 is SGHVS, CDR2 FQNEAQ, per germline. Study conclusions and caveats: Some nonresponders additionally presented with little normalized T-cell clonal expansion. Antigens targeted by the expanded peripheral T cells were not determined.

Libraries were prepared by immunoSEQ multiplex PCR; TCRdb keeps only in-frame clonotypes and omits some of them. Here the sample spans approximately 7,500 clones, around 80% being singletons. As concerns this clone: The antigen remains unidentified.

Specimen: CD4+ or CD8+ T cells sorted from blood, collected in a trial of the OX40 agonist ivuxolimab. V usage is TRBV7-8 and J usage is TRBJ2-1; possibly TRBD1 or TRBD2 for D (6 bases each). The TCR originated in an adult with an advanced solid tumor such as melanoma, head and neck, liver or kidney cancer. The CDR3 coding sequence is TGTGCCAGCAGCTTAGCGGGGGGCTACTACAATGAGCAGTTCTTC. Its protein product is CASSLAGGYYNEQFF. Complete variable domain (other parts from reference TRBV7-8 and TRBJ2-1): GAGVSQSPRYKVAKRGQDVALRCDPISGHVSLFWYQQALGQGPEFLTYFQNEAQLDKSGLPSDRFFAERPEGSVSTLKIQRTQQEDSAVYLCASSLAGGYYNEQFFGPGTRLTVL.